This passage covers 21 T cell receptor beta chains from one sample sequenced in a study of blood T cell repertoires in COVID-19. Using immunoSEQ multiplex PCR, the repertoire was profiled, and TCRdb retains in-frame clones only, with some absent. The sample includes roughly 140,000 clones, approximately 85% of them seen just once. The specimen sequenced was peripheral blood. These TCRs come from a man aged 45-65 years with acute or convalescent COVID-19.

This chain joins TRBV5-1 and TRBJ2-2; 9 bases are a match to TRBD2. There are 17 residues in the CDR3. Losses at the gene ends were 4 bases for V and 5 bases for J; bases not matched to a gene: 12. Germline CDR1 and CDR2: SGHRS and YFSETQ. The CDR3 loop reads CASSPLAGRDGTGELFF. CDR3 nucleotide sequence: TGCGCCAGCAGCCCTCTAGCGGGAAGGGATGGGACCGGGGAGCTGTTTTTT.

The chain links TRBV2 to TRBJ1-5; D gene ambiguous. Trimming removed 2 bases from V and 0 bases from J, with 8 bases in between. The CDR3 sequence is 15 residues long. CDR1 and CDR2 (germline): SNHLY, FYNNEI. Here the CDR3 reads CASSERQDSNQPQHF. Written as DNA, the CDR3 is TGTGCCAGCAGTGAACGACAAGATAGCAATCAGCCCCAGCATTTT. The full variable domain, rest sourced from reference TRBV2 and TRBJ1-5, is EPEVTQTPSHQVTQMGQEVILRCVPISNHLYFYWYRQILGQKVEFLVSFYNNEISEKSEIFDDQFSVERPDGSNFTLKIRSTKLEDSAMYFCASSERQDSNQPQHFGDGTRLSIL.

J is TRBJ1-1 and V is TRBV7-9, with D possibly being TRBD1 (5 bases). The germline V and J ends were trimmed by 8 bases and 4 bases, with 20 bases remaining between them. Germline V gives CDR1 SEHNR, CDR2 FQNEAQ (reference sequence). CDR3 size: 15 residues. In DNA form, the CDR3 reads TGTGCCAGCGGGGGTTCCGGGGGACGGGGCACTGAAGCTTTCTTT. Translation gives CASGGSGGRGTEAFF. The full variable domain, rest sourced from reference TRBV7-9 and TRBJ1-1, is DTGVSQNPRHKITKRGQNVTFRCDPISEHNRLYWYRQTLGQGPEFLTYFQNEAQLEKSRLLSDRFSAERPKGSFSTLEIQRTEQGDSAMYLCASGGSGGRGTEAFFGQGTRLTVV.

This chain's CDR3 is CASREDRGPGGTEAFF. The CDR3 DNA is TGTGCCAGCAGGGAGGACAGGGGACCTGGTGGGACTGAAGCTTTCTTT. The rearrangement uses TRBV2 and TRBJ1-1, with 9 positions matching TRBD1. The CDR3 totals 16 residues. J gave up 5 bases and V 6 bases, and 13 bases lay outside the gene matches. The germline V gene has CDR1 SNHLY and CDR2 FYNNEI.

The chain couples TRBV3-1 (or the pseudogene TRBV3-2) to TRBJ1-2, with 7 positions matching TRBD1. The V and J ends lost 11 bases and 7 bases, in that order; junction bases with no gene match: 19. The CDR3 has 15 amino acids. Per germline, CDR1 LGHDT and CDR2 YNNKEL (reference sequence). The CDR3 reads CAGQETGKEGGGYTF. The CDR3 coding sequence is TGTGCCGGCCAAGAGACAGGGAAGGAAGGGGGTGGCTACACCTTC.

The chain links TRBV15 to TRBJ2-5; D might be TRBD1 (6 bases). The CDR3 consists of 16 residues. CDR1 is LNHNV, CDR2 YYDKDF, per germline (reference sequence). V was clipped by 5 bases and J by 4 bases, with 20 bases between them. This CDR3 reads CATSGVRGNLRETQYF. The CDR3 bases are TGTGCCACCAGCGGGGTCAGGGGCAACCTGAGAGAGACCCAGTACTTC.

CDR3 coding DNA: TGTGCCAGCAGTTTGAGTAACACCGGGGAGCTGTTTTTT. Translating it yields CASSLSNTGELFF. The chain has TRBV6-5 and TRBJ2-2; D call uncertain. Per germline, CDR1 MNHEY and CDR2 SVGAGI. V was pared by 4 bases and J by 2 bases, with 5 bases between. This CDR3 has 13 residues.

The chain recombines TRBV30 with TRBJ1-5, with 9 bases lining up with TRBD1. V trimming: 0 bases; J trimming: 6 bases; junction bases outside the gene matches: 6. There are 15 residues in the CDR3. Germline assignment: CDR1 GTSNPN and CDR2 SVGIG (reference sequence). The CDR3 DNA follows: TGTGCCTGGAGTGTATTTGGGACAGGGCTTCAGCCCCAGCATTTT. It encodes CAWSVFGTGLQPQHF.

The V and J genes are TRBV2 and TRBJ1-4; no reliable D call. CDR1 is SNHLY, CDR2 FYNNEI, per germline. Trimming took 9 bases from V and 2 from J, leaving 13 bases between them. This CDR3 has 14 residues. The CDR3, as DNA: TGTGCCAGTTCCGTAATCACTACTAATGAAAAACTGTTTTTT. This sequence encodes CASSVITTNEKLFF. Drawing the rest from reference TRBV2 and TRBJ1-4, the complete variable domain is EPEVTQTPSHQVTQMGQEVILRCVPISNHLYFYWYRQILGQKVEFLVSFYNNEISEKSEIFDDQFSVERPDGSNFTLKIRSTKLEDSAMYFCASSVITTNEKLFFGSGTQLSVL.

The chain carries TRBV3-1 (or the pseudogene TRBV3-2) and TRBJ1-5; tentatively, D is TRBD1 (5 bases). The CDR3 length is 16 residues. The V gene lost 0 bases and the J gene lost 5 bases, with 14 bases spanning the gap. The germline V gene encodes CDR1 LGHDT and CDR2 YNNKEL (reference sequence). The DNA of the CDR3 is TGTGCCAGCAGCCAAGAGTTAGGGGCTGGCGATCAGCCCCAGCATTTT. It yields the protein CASSQELGAGDQPQHF.

The gene calls are TRBV13 and TRBJ2-3; TRBD2 agrees at 11 bases. In germline, CDR1 is PRHDT, CDR2 FYEKMQ (reference sequence). V dropped 5 bases and J dropped 0; count of bases not matched to a gene: 4. This CDR3 is built from 16 residues. The CDR3 nucleotides are TGTGCCAGCAGCCCCCCTAGCGGGGGGAGCACAGATACGCAGTATTTT. Its translation: CASSPPSGGSTDTQYF.

The chain recombines TRBV28 with TRBJ1-5; TRBD1 aligns across 8 bases. This CDR3 is built from 13 residues. The J segment lost 6 bases and the V segment lost 7 bases, leaving 5 bases of the junction unmatched. Germline CDR1 and CDR2: MDHEN and SYDVKM. Written as DNA, the CDR3 is TGTGCCAGCAAAACAGGGGGAACTCAGCCCCAGCATTTT. Its translation is CASKTGGTQPQHF.

This clone showed up just once. This chain connects TRBV19 to TRBJ2-2; D unclear. Trimming cost V 3 bases and J 6 bases, with 8 bases left between them. Germline V CDR1 and CDR2: LNHDA, SQIVND (reference sequence). The CDR3 runs to 13 residues. CDR3 DNA: TGTGCCAGTAGTATGGGCACTGCCGGGGAGCTGTTTTTT. It yields the protein CASSMGTAGELFF.

This rearrangement joins TRBV5-1 to TRBJ2-7; D perhaps matches TRBD1 (5 bases). Germline lookup yields CDR1 SGHRS and CDR2 YFSETQ. V was cut by 2 bases and J by 7 bases, with 16 bases left in between. The CDR3 spans 14 residues. This CDR3 reads CASSLGAQSWEQYF. In nucleotides, the CDR3 is TGCGCCAGCAGCTTAGGGGCGCAATCGTGGGAGCAGTACTTC.

The chain links TRBV6-1 to TRBJ1-2; D gene uncertain. Trimming shortened V by 2 bases and J by 2 bases, and 6 bases separated the two germline ends. The CDR3 runs 13 residues. Germline V gene sequence: CDR1 MNHNS, CDR2 SASEGT. The CDR3 DNA reads TGTGCCAGCAGTGAACAGATAAACTATGGCTACACCTTC. Translation gives CASSEQINYGYTF.

This chain uses TRBV6-5 with TRBJ2-1; 10 bases are a match to TRBD2. CDR3 length: 15 amino acids. With 5 bases clipped from V and 9 bases from J, the junction kept 10 bases outside the gene matches. The germline gives CDR1 MNHEY, CDR2 SVGAGI. For the CDR3, the DNA is TGTGCCAGCAGTCCCCCGACTAGCGGGCGGGGTGAGCAGTTCTTC. Residues: CASSPPTSGRGEQFF.

The chain recombines TRBV13 with TRBJ1-2, with D tentatively TRBD1 (5 bases). Per the germline V gene, CDR1 is PRHDT and CDR2 is FYEKMQ (reference sequence). The CDR3 length is 13 residues. The V end was cut by 5 bases, the J end by 8 bases, with 15 bases between. CDR3 sequence reads: CASSLQGRMGYTF. The CDR3 DNA follows: TGTGCCAGCAGCCTGCAGGGTCGGATGGGCTACACCTTC.

This clone was counted between two and nine times. The V and J genes are TRBV12-3 or TRBV12-4 and TRBJ1-5; no definite D call. The V and J ends lost 5 bases and 9 bases respectively, with 11 bases between them. The CDR3 loop spans 12 amino acids. This CDR3 is CASSRLTRPQHF. The CDR3 coding sequence is TGTGCCAGCAGTCGACTGACTCGGCCCCAGCATTTT.

This clone appeared a single time. The V and J genes are TRBV12-3 or TRBV12-4 and TRBJ1-6; D possibly corresponds to TRBD1 (6 bases). V dropped 3 bases and J dropped 10 bases, with 10 bases sitting between them. The CDR3 is 13 amino acids. CDR3 loop: CASSLRGGSPLHF. The CDR3, as DNA: TGTGCCAGCAGTTTGAGGGGGGGATCACCCCTCCACTTT.

This clone was picked up one time. J is TRBJ2-5 and V is TRBV5-5, with a weak D call TRBD2 (5 bases). This CDR3 region has 15 residues. V gave up 6 bases and J gave up 3 bases, with 18 bases separating them. Germline V gene lookup returns CDR1 SGHKS and CDR2 YYEKEE (reference sequence). The CDR3 region has the DNA TGTGCCAGCACCTCCCTTGGGTCCGGGGAAGAGACCCAGTACTTC. Translated: CASTSLGSGEETQYF.

The rearrangement joins TRBV24-1 to TRBJ1-2; unclear D gene. V was shortened by 5 bases and J by 2 bases, with 11 bases between the two germline ends. Looked up from germline, CDR1 is KGHDR and CDR2 is SFDVKD. CDR3 length: 14 residues. Here the CDR3 reads CATSVWAQNYGYTF. CDR3 DNA sequence: TGTGCCACCAGTGTCTGGGCACAGAACTATGGCTACACCTTC.